A single sample gave rise to the 27 T cell receptor beta chains below, sequenced in a study of cytotoxic CD8 clonotypes in ibrutinib-treated CLL. Here immunoSEQ multiplex PCR was the method, and the copy in TCRdb shows in-frame clones only, minus some. The sample has some 23,000 clones; about 69% are singletons. The starting material was PBMCs, obtained after 12 months of ibrutinib treatment. The receptors originated from a human donor with chronic lymphocytic leukemia.

The chain carries TRBV11-2 and TRBJ2-5; 10 nucleotides line up with TRBD2. Germline V CDR1 and CDR2: SGHAT, FQNNGV. CDR3 length equals 15 residues. Germline trimming cut 3 bases from V and 5 bases from J; bases unmatched to any gene: 6. This chain's CDR3 is CASSLSGGAWETQYF. The DNA for the CDR3 is TGTGCCAGCAGCTTGAGCGGGGGGGCCTGGGAGACCCAGTACTTC. The full variable domain, with the rest looked up from reference TRBV11-2 and TRBJ2-5, is EAGVAQSPRYKIIEKRQSVAFWCNPISGHATLYWYQQILGQGPKLLIQFQNNGVVDDSQLPKDRFSAERLKGVDSTLKIQPAKLEDSAVYLCASSLSGGAWETQYFGPGTRLLVL.

This chain joins TRBV7-6 and TRBJ1-6; the D is unclear. Germline loops: CDR1 SGHVS, CDR2 FNYEAQ. This CDR3 spans 15 amino acids. V dropped 5 bases and J dropped 7 bases, with 15 bases sitting between them. The CDR3 here is CASSGVTGLNSPLHF. As DNA, the CDR3 is TGTGCCAGCAGCGGCGTTACCGGGCTAAATTCACCCCTCCACTTT.

The chain combines TRBV29-1 with TRBJ2-2; D gene unclear. The germline V gene has CDR1 SQVTM and CDR2 ANQGSEA. CDR3 length: 12 amino acids. V was cut by 4 bases and J by 1 base, with 4 bases left in between. The CDR3 here is CSVARNTGELFF. CDR3 in DNA: TGCAGCGTTGCCAGGAACACCGGGGAGCTGTTTTTT.

This chain uses TRBV9 with TRBJ2-1; 8 nucleotides align to TRBD2. The germline V gene has CDR1 SGDLS and CDR2 YYNGEE. The CDR3 spans 13 residues. V was pared by 2 bases and J by 7 bases, with 2 bases of the junction left unmatched. CDR3 coding DNA: TGTGCCAGCAGCGTCCCGGGGGGGAATGAGCAGTTCTTC. As protein: CASSVPGGNEQFF.

This chain joins TRBV21-1 and TRBJ1-5; the table's D call, TRBD1, has no DNA check behind it. TRBV21-1 has pseudogene status. The CDR3 consists of 19 residues. CDR3 sequence reads: CASSKSTDRGRGSNQPQHF. CDR3 in DNA: TGTGCCAGCAGCAAATCAACGGACAGGGGAAGAGGGAGCAATCAGCCCCAGCATTTT.

The rearrangement uses TRBV19 and TRBJ2-2, with a weak D call TRBD1 (6 bases). V was clipped by 8 bases and J by 0 bases, with 7 bases between them. Looked up from germline, CDR1 is LNHDA and CDR2 is SQIVND (reference sequence). The CDR3 runs 13 residues. CDR3 region: CASRTANTGELFF. CDR3 DNA sequence: TGTGCCAGTCGGACAGCGAACACCGGGGAGCTGTTTTTT.

The chain combines TRBV18 with TRBJ2-3; no clear D gene. This CDR3 has 14 residues. Trimming left V 3 bases short and J 2 bases short, with 9 bases between. CDR1 and CDR2 (germline): KGHSH, LQKENI. CDR3 in amino acids: CASSPQPLTDTQYF. The CDR3 coding sequence is TGTGCCAGCTCACCCCAGCCCCTCACAGATACGCAGTATTTT.

The chain employs TRBV7-8 and TRBJ1-4; 12 bases are a match to TRBD1. The CDR3 is 18 amino acids. V gave up 0 bases and J gave up 7 bases; unmatched junction bases: 9. Germline V gene lookup returns CDR1 SGHVS and CDR2 FQNEAQ. The CDR3 DNA reads as TGTGCCAGCAGCTTAGCGGGGGGACAGGGGGCTCTTTTTGAAAAACTGTTTTTT. This codes for CASSLAGGQGALFEKLFF.

For the CDR3, the DNA is TGTGCCAGCAATTCAAACAGGGGTCAGCCCCAGCATTTT. This gives the protein CASNSNRGQPQHF. The rearrangement links TRBV28 to TRBJ1-5; 7 bases map to TRBD1. The CDR3 has 13 amino acids. The germline V gene encodes CDR1 MDHEN and CDR2 SYDVKM. V shed 7 bases, J shed 6 bases, and the junction held 6 bases outside the gene matches.

In its sample, this clone is medium-sized. The chain recombines TRBV9 with TRBJ2-3; weak D call: TRBD2 (6 bases). Germline V gives CDR1 SGDLS, CDR2 YYNGEE. Trimming removed 0 bases from V and 0 bases from J, with 8 bases in between. This CDR3 has 15 residues. The CDR3, as DNA: TGTGCCAGCAGCGTAGCCAGCGGGAGCACAGATACGCAGTATTTT. Translated: CASSVASGSTDTQYF.

The chain couples TRBV18 to TRBJ1-5; no definite D call. The CDR3 consists of 18 residues. Trimming shortened V by 2 bases and J by 1 base, and 18 bases separated the two germline ends. The germline gives CDR1 KGHSH, CDR2 LQKENI. The CDR3 is CASSPTPLLYRSNQPQHF. The CDR3 nucleotides read TGTGCCAGCTCACCAACACCCCTACTTTACAGAAGCAATCAGCCCCAGCATTTT. The variable domain in full, completed from reference TRBV18 and TRBJ1-5, reads NAGVMQNPRHLVRRRGQEARLRCSPMKGHSHVYWYRQLPEEGLKFMVYLQKENIIDESGMPKERFSAEFPKEGPSILRIQQVVRGDSAAYFCASSPTPLLYRSNQPQHFGDGTRLSIL.

This chain uses TRBV28 with TRBJ2-7; possibly TRBD2 for D (6 bases). Trimming removed 3 bases at V and 2 bases at J, with 20 bases between. The CDR3 extends over 17 amino acids. Germline V lookup: CDR1 MDHEN, CDR2 SYDVKM. CDR3 sequence reads: CASSFRSSTSKTYEQYF. The CDR3, as DNA: TGTGCCAGCAGTTTTCGAAGTAGCACTAGCAAGACCTACGAGCAGTACTTC.

The chain has TRBV30 and TRBJ1-1; a possible D gene is TRBD1 (5 bases). Trimming pared 3 bases from V and 5 bases from J, leaving 13 bases between. Germline V gives CDR1 GTSNPN, CDR2 SVGIG (reference sequence). The CDR3 covers 13 residues. The CDR3 nucleotides read TGTGCCTGGAGCGGGGGGAGTTGGACTGAAGCTTTCTTT. Translation gives CAWSGGSWTEAFF.

The chain joins TRBV5-1 to TRBJ1-1; the match to TRBD1 covers 7 bases. Germline assignment: CDR1 SGHRS and CDR2 YFSETQ. There are 14 residues in the CDR3. V lost 0 bases and J lost 2; bases outside the gene matches: 1. The CDR3 sequence: CASSLDRGNTEAFF. The DNA of the CDR3 is TGCGCCAGCAGCTTGGACAGGGGAAACACTGAAGCTTTCTTT.

This chain connects TRBV6-4 to TRBJ2-2; 8 positions agree with TRBD1. The V segment lost 3 bases and the J segment 4 bases; nucleotides outside the gene matches: 16. Germline V gene lookup returns CDR1 MRHNA and CDR2 SNTAGT. The length of the CDR3 is 19 residues. CDR3 sequence reads: CASSETYRTGGTSTGELFF. The CDR3, as DNA: TGTGCCAGCAGTGAAACCTATCGAACAGGGGGGACGAGCACCGGGGAGCTGTTTTTT.

This sequence joins TRBV28 and TRBJ2-7; D remains ambiguous. This CDR3 is built from 11 residues. Per germline, CDR1 MDHEN and CDR2 SYDVKM. Trimming stripped 2 bases from V and 3 bases from J, with 2 bases between. CDR3 sequence (DNA): TGTGCCAGCAGTTTACTCTACGAGCAGTACTTC. Translating it yields CASSLLYEQYF.

V usage is TRBV5-5 and J usage is TRBJ1-6; D unresolved. The CDR3 runs to 13 residues. Germline V gene data show CDR1 as SGHKS and CDR2 as YYEKEE (reference sequence). Trimming took 1 base from V and 7 from J, leaving 6 bases between them. This chain's CDR3 is CASSLSTNSPLHF. CDR3 coding DNA: TGTGCCAGCAGCTTGTCAACAAATTCACCCCTCCACTTT.

The rearrangement links TRBV28 to TRBJ1-5; TRBD1 aligns across 9 bases. CDR3 size: 22 residues. V shed 1 base, J shed 5 bases, and the junction held 24 bases outside the gene matches. The V gene's germline CDR1 is MDHEN and CDR2 SYDVKM. CDR3 loop: CASSLYLPSKDRGLIGDQPQHF. CDR3 in DNA: TGTGCCAGCAGTTTATATCTGCCCTCGAAGGACAGGGGTCTTATTGGTGATCAGCCCCAGCATTTT.

This chain uses TRBV28 with TRBJ2-7, with 7 bases fitting TRBD2. Germline CDR1 and CDR2: MDHEN and SYDVKM. This CDR3 is 13 amino acids long. V lost 8 bases and J lost 3; bases outside the gene matches: 7. The CDR3 DNA is TGTGCCAGCGAGGGCAAGCGGGGCTACGAGCAGTACTTC. It specifies CASEGKRGYEQYF.

By share, this clone ranks as medium-sized. This chain uses TRBV9 with TRBJ2-7; tentatively, D is TRBD2 (7 bases). The germline CDR1 and CDR2 sequences are SGDLS and YYNGEE. The CDR3 covers 14 residues. The V gene lost 9 bases and the J gene lost 2 bases, with 18 bases spanning the gap. CDR3 residues: CAKYLVGGAYEQYF. CDR3 nucleotides: TGTGCCAAATACCTAGTAGGGGGGGCCTACGAGCAGTACTTC. Variable domain in full (rest from reference TRBV9 and TRBJ2-7): DSGVTQTPKHLITATGQRVTLRCSPRSGDLSVYWYQQSLDQGLQFLIQYYNGEERAKGNILERFSAQQFPDLHSELNLSSLELGDSALYFCAKYLVGGAYEQYFGPGTRLTVT.

This chain links TRBV18 with TRBJ1-1; TRBD1 agrees at 9 bases. The V gene end was trimmed by 5 bases and the J gene end by 4 bases; junction bases not matched to a gene: 2. Germline CDR1 is KGHSH and CDR2 is LQKENI. This CDR3 has 13 amino acids. The CDR3 protein is CASSKDRGTEAFF. The CDR3 DNA reads as TGTGCCAGCTCAAAGGACAGGGGCACTGAAGCTTTCTTT.

This chain links TRBV6-5 with TRBJ1-4; no clear D gene. CDR1 is MNHEY and CDR2 is SVGAGI in the germline V gene. The CDR3 loop spans 15 amino acids. The V end was cut by 8 bases, the J end by 7 bases, with 20 bases between. The CDR3 bases are TGTGCCAGCGCCAATACTGGGAAGAGAGGTGAAAAACTGTTTTTT. As protein: CASANTGKRGEKLFF.

The rearrangement uses TRBV19 and TRBJ2-7, with 8 bases that match TRBD1. The CDR3 has 14 residues. Germline values: CDR1 LNHDA, CDR2 SQIVND (reference sequence). Germline trimming cut 5 bases from V and 3 bases from J; bases unmatched to any gene: 6. DNA of the CDR3: TGTGCCAGTAGTCCTCGGACAGGGCGCTACGAGCAGTACTTC. Protein product: CASSPRTGRYEQYF.

This chain connects TRBV29-1 to TRBJ2-3; D ambiguous. V was clipped by 3 bases and J by 5 bases, with 6 bases between them. There are 11 residues in the CDR3. Germline-derived CDR1 and CDR2 are SQVTM and ANQGSEA. CDR3 residues: CSVDLLDTQYF. The CDR3 region has the DNA TGCAGCGTTGATCTGCTAGATACGCAGTATTTT.

V usage is TRBV9 and J usage is TRBJ2-2; D assignment may be TRBD1 or TRBD2 (5 bases each). Trimming removed 1 base at V and 0 bases at J, with 13 bases between. The CDR3 is 17 amino acids. The V gene's germline CDR1 is SGDLS and CDR2 YYNGEE. The CDR3 loop reads CASSVLPGTTNTGELFF. In nucleotides, the CDR3 is TGTGCCAGCAGCGTACTCCCCGGGACCACGAACACCGGGGAGCTGTTTTTT.

The chain is built from TRBV7-2 and TRBJ2-2; the D gene is possibly TRBD1 (6 bases). Trimming pared 5 bases from V and 7 bases from J, leaving 11 bases between. Germline V gene data show CDR1 as SGHTA and CDR2 as FQGNSA. This CDR3 comprises 13 residues. Here the CDR3 DNA reads TGTGCCAGCAGCCCAGGGGTTGGCGGGGAGCTGTTTTTT. Its protein product is CASSPGVGGELFF.

The V gene is TRBV6-4, the J gene TRBJ1-6; D unclear. This CDR3 region has 13 residues. Trimming left V 4 bases short and J 9 bases short, with 10 bases between. Germline-derived CDR1 and CDR2 are MRHNA and SNTAGT. CDR3 nucleotide sequence: TGTGCCAGCAGTGTTCGGGAGACTTCACCCCTCCACTTT. This sequence encodes CASSVRETSPLHF.